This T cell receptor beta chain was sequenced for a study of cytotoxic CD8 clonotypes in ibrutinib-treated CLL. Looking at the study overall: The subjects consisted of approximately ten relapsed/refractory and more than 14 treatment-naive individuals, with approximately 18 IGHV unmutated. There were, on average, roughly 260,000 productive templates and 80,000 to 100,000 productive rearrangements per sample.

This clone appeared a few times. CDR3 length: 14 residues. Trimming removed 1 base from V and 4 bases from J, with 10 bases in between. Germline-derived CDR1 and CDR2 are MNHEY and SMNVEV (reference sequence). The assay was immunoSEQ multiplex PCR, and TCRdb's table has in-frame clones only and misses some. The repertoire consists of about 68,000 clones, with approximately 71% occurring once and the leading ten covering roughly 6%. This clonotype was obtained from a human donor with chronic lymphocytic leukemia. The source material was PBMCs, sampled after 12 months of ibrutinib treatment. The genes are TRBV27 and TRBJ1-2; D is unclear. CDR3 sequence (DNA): TGTGCCAGCAGTTTATTGTCAGGCGGCTATGGCTACACCTTC. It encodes CASSLLSGGYGYTF.